This T cell receptor (beta chain) appears in the sequencing data of a study of T cell responses to AZD1222 COVID-19 vaccine. Study at large: Timing groups of about 4 and about 12 weeks for second doses were pooled. Findings of the study overall: The study reported that nearly half of spike-specific TCRs target unmutated variant regions. Mapped onto spike, vaccine-associated CD4 TCRs spanned it and were dominant at 160-218 and 743-854.

The V end lost 7 bases, the J end lost 0 bases, and 10 bases lay between the germline ends. Looked up from germline, CDR1 is MDHEN and CDR2 is SYDVKM. The length of the CDR3 is 14 residues. With regard to this clone: Its antigen remains unknown.

Method: immunoSEQ multiplex PCR; TCRdb's copy keeps in-frame clones and lacks some. The sample shows some 110,000 clones, 88% of them seen only once. The chain combines TRBV28 with TRBJ2-1; no firm D call. The sequence was collected from an adult in good health. Sequencing used peripheral blood, obtained on day 0 of AZD1222 vaccination. In DNA form, the CDR3 reads TGTGCCAGCACAACTCCCAGCTCCTACAATGAGCAGTTCTTC. Its protein product is CASTTPSSYNEQFF.